The entry that follows covers one TCR beta chain sequence. The data stem from a study of technical replicates of blood from four donors. Per the germline V gene, CDR1 is LNHDA and CDR2 is SQIVND (reference sequence). The ends were cut back, 5 bases at V and 4 bases at J, with 11 bases in the middle. CDR3 length: 13 residues. The table came from immunoSEQ multiplex PCR; TCRdb's copy has only in-frame clones and leaves some out. The sample lists 50,000 or so clones; 92% were seen once. The sample taken for sequencing was PBMCs. The receptor was isolated from a human donor in good health. Some clones in this sample may be carry-over from other donors' samples. The V and J genes are TRBV19 and TRBJ1-1; D unresolved. The CDR3 region is CASSWEASTEAFF. The CDR3 region has the DNA TGTGCCAGTAGTTGGGAGGCATCCACTGAAGCTTTCTTT.